Each of the 8 T cell receptor beta chains below was sequenced from the same sample in a study of CD8 T cells in ankylosing spondylitis. No antigen has been identified for these receptors. Regarding the study as a whole: Fewer than ten highly homologous variants made up a TCR beta motif that seemed to typify ankylosing spondylitis blood.

One entry per CDR3 protein, called by TCRdb with MiXCR from the 5' RACE reads. The table has a few hundred thousand distinct CDR3 sequences, 12% seen once. The sequenced sample was blood, either unsorted or a sorted T cell fraction (not recorded which). The receptors shown here come from a male donor with ankylosing spondylitis.

This rearrangement joins TRBV5-1 to TRBJ2-5, with TRBD1 as a possible D gene (6 bases). V was cut by 4 bases and J by 2 bases, with 12 bases left in between. The CDR3 extends over 14 amino acids. CDR1 is SGHRS, CDR2 YFSETQ, per germline. DNA for the CDR3: TGCGCCAGCAGCGTCCGGACAGCTCAAGAGACCCAGTACTTC. Encoded protein: CASSVRTAQETQYF.

The genes are TRBV20-1 and TRBJ2-5, with TRBD2 identical over 12 bases. The CDR3 has 17 residues. With V trimmed by 7 bases and J by 1 base, 13 bases remained unmatched. CDR1 and CDR2 (germline): DFQATT, SNEGSKA (reference sequence). In DNA form, the CDR3 reads TGCAGTGTCAAGATGCCTAGCGGGAGGGCCCTCCAAGAGACCCAGTACTTC. Encoded protein: CSVKMPSGRALQETQYF.

The chain uses TRBV5-1 and TRBJ2-7; perhaps D is TRBD1 or TRBD2 (5 bases each). This CDR3 region has 15 residues. Germline CDR1 reads SGHRS; CDR2 reads YFSETQ. The V and J ends lost 4 bases and 3 bases respectively, with 17 bases between them. This CDR3 reads CASSPARDGIYEQYF. The DNA for the CDR3 is TGCGCCAGCAGCCCAGCCCGGGACGGCATCTACGAGCAGTACTTC.

This chain connects TRBV3-1 to TRBJ2-1; D unclear. The ends were cut back, 3 bases at V and 6 bases at J, with 9 bases in the middle. Germline lookup yields CDR1 LGHDT and CDR2 YNNKEL (reference sequence). This CDR3 spans 13 amino acids. The CDR3 loop is CASSHYGSNEQFF. The CDR3 DNA reads TGTGCCAGCAGCCACTATGGTAGCAATGAGCAGTTCTTC.

This clonotype turned up a few times. This chain uses TRBV18 with TRBJ2-4; D possibly uses TRBD1 or TRBD2 (5 bases each). V was pared by 6 bases and J by 8 bases, with 14 bases between. This CDR3 spans 13 amino acids. Germline V gene data show CDR1 as KGHSH and CDR2 as LQKENI. The CDR3 DNA sequence: TGTGCCAGCTCCCCCGGGGCATCGTACATTCAGTACTTC. Translated, it gives CASSPGASYIQYF.

This clonotype was seen only a few times. The chain carries TRBV20-1 and TRBJ2-5; 12 positions agree with TRBD2. The CDR3 extends over 15 amino acids. V shed 6 bases and J 5 bases; nucleotides not matched to a gene: 10. Per germline, CDR1 DFQATT and CDR2 SNEGSKA (reference sequence). The CDR3: CSAPRLAGVEETQYF. The CDR3 DNA reads TGCAGTGCACCCCGACTAGCGGGAGTTGAGGAGACCCAGTACTTC.

The chain couples TRBV5-6 to TRBJ2-5; 11 bases are shared with TRBD2. The V gene end was trimmed by 2 bases and the J gene end by 2 bases; junction bases not matched to a gene: 5. This CDR3 contains 16 residues. The germline gives CDR1 SGHDT, CDR2 YYEEEE. The CDR3 spells CASSFIGTSGQETQYF. The CDR3 bases are TGTGCCAGCAGCTTTATAGGGACTAGCGGACAAGAGACCCAGTACTTC.

The chain joins TRBV12-3 or TRBV12-4 to TRBJ2-6, with 10 nucleotides matching TRBD1. With V trimmed by 11 bases and J by 4 bases, 17 bases remained unmatched. The length of the CDR3 is 18 residues. The CDR3 loop is CAFSSGTGVSFGANVLTF. The CDR3 DNA reads TGTGCCTTCAGCTCCGGGACAGGGGTGTCGTTCGGGGCCAACGTCCTGACTTTC.